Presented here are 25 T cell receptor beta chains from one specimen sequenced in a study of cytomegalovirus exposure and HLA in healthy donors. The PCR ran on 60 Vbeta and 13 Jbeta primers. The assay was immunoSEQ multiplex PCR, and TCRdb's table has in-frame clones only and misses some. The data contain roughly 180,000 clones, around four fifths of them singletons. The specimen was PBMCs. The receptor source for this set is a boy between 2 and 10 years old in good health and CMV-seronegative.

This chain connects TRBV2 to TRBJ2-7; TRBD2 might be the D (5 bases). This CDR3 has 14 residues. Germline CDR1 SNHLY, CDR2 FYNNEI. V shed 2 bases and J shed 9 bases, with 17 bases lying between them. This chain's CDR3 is CASSESLRGSGQYF. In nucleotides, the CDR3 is TGTGCCAGCAGTGAATCCCTAAGAGGGTCCGGGCAGTACTTC.

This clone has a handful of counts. The CDR3 here is CASSPSGGALNEQFF. The CDR3 DNA reads as TGTGCCAGCAGCCCAAGCGGGGGGGCTCTCAATGAGCAGTTCTTC. The chain has TRBV5-6 and TRBJ2-1; 10 bases align to TRBD2. The CDR3 covers 15 residues. Looked up from germline, CDR1 is SGHDT and CDR2 is YYEEEE. V dropped 4 bases and J dropped 6; count of bases not matched to a gene: 7.

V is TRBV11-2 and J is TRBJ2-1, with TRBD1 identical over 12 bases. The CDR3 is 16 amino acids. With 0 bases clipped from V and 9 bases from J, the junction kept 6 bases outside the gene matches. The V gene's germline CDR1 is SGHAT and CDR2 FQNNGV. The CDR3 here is CASSLDVGTGGLEQFF. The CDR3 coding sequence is TGTGCCAGCAGCTTAGATGTGGGGACAGGGGGCCTTGAGCAGTTCTTC. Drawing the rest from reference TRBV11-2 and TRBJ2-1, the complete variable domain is EAGVAQSPRYKIIEKRQSVAFWCNPISGHATLYWYQQILGQGPKLLIQFQNNGVVDDSQLPKDRFSAERLKGVDSTLKIQPAKLEDSAVYLCASSLDVGTGGLEQFFGPGTRLTVL.

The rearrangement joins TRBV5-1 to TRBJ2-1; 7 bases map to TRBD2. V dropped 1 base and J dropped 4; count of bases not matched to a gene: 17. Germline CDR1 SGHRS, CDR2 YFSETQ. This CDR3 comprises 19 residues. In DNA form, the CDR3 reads TGCGCCAGCAGCTTGAGCCCTAGCGGCTTCTCAAAGGCTTACAATGAGCAGTTCTTC. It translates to CASSLSPSGFSKAYNEQFF.

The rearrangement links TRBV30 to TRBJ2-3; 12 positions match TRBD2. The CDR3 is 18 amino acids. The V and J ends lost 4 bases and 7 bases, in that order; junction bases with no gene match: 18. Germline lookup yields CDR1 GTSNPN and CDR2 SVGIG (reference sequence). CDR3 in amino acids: CAWTRTSGIFSFRYTQYF. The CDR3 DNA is TGTGCCTGGACCCGGACTAGCGGGATTTTTTCCTTTCGGTATACGCAGTATTTT.

CDR3 residues: CASSPSGGTGELFF. CDR3 sequence (DNA): TGTGCCAGCTCACCCTCAGGGGGCACCGGGGAGCTGTTTTTT. This chain joins TRBV18 and TRBJ2-2, with 7 bases aligning to TRBD1. Trimming at V came to 3 bases and at J to 4 bases, leaving 2 bases not matched to a gene. This CDR3 contains 14 residues. Germline CDR1 reads KGHSH; CDR2 reads LQKENI.

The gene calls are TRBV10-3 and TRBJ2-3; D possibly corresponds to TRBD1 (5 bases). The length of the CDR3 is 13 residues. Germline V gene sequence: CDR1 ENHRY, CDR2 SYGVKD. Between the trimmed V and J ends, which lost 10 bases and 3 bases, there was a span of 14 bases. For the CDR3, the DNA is TGTGCCACCAGGACACATTCTACAGATACGCAGTATTTT. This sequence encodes CATRTHSTDTQYF.

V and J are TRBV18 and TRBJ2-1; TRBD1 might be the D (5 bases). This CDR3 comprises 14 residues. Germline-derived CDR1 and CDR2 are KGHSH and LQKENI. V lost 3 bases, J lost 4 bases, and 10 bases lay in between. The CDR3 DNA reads TGTGCCAGCTCACCCACGGACACATACAATGAGCAGTTCTTC. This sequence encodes CASSPTDTYNEQFF.

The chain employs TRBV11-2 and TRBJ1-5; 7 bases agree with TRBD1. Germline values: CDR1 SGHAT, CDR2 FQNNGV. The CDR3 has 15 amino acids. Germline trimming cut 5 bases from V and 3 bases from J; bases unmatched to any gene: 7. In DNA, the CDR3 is TGTGCCAGCAGCCTCGGGACAGCCAACAATCAGCCCCAGCATTTT. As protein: CASSLGTANNQPQHF.

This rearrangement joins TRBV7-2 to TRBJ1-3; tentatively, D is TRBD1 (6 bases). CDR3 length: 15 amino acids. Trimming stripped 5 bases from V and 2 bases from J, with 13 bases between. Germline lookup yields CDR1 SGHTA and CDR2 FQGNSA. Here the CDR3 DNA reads TGTGCCAGCAGCCCCTCCCCAGGGGCTGGAAACACCATATATTTT. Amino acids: CASSPSPGAGNTIYF.

CDR3 nucleotide sequence: TGTGCCAGCAGCCGAACCTCTAGCGGGAGCCGTGAGACCCAGTACTTC. Translating gives CASSRTSSGSRETQYF. This chain links TRBV7-2 with TRBJ2-5; TRBD2 agrees at 10 bases. Germline CDR1 reads SGHTA; CDR2 reads FQGNSA. This CDR3 region has 16 residues. V trimming: 5 bases; J trimming: 5 bases; junction bases outside the gene matches: 11.

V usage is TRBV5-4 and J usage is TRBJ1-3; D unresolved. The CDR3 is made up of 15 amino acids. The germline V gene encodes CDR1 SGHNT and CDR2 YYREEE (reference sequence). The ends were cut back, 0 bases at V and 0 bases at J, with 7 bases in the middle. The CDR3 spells CASSLAADSGNTIYF. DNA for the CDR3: TGTGCCAGCAGCTTGGCTGCAGACTCTGGAAACACCATATATTTT.

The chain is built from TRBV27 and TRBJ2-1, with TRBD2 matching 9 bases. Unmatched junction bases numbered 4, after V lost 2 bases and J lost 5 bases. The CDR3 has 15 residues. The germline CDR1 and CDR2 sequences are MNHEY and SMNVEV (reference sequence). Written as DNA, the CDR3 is TGTGCCAGCAGTTTAGTGCTAGCGGGAAACAATGAGCAGTTCTTC. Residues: CASSLVLAGNNEQFF.

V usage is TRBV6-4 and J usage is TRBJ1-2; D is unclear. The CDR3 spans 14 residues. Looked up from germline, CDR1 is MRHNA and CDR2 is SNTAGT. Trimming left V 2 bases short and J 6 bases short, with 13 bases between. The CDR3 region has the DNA TGTGCCAGCAGTGACGGCACAAATGGAGATGGCTACACCTTC. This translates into CASSDGTNGDGYTF.

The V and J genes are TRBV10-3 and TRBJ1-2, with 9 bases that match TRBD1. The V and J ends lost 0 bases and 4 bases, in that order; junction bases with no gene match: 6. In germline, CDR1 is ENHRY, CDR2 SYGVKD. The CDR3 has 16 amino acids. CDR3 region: CAISESRDRAIYGYTF. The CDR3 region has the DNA TGTGCCATCAGTGAGTCGAGGGACAGGGCTATCTATGGCTACACCTTC.

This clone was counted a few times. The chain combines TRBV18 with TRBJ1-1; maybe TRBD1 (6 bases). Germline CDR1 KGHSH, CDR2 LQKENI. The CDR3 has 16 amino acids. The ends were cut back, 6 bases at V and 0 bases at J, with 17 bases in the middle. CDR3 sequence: CASSPNLGQLNTEAFF. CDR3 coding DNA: TGTGCCAGCTCGCCCAACCTTGGACAGCTGAACACTGAAGCTTTCTTT.

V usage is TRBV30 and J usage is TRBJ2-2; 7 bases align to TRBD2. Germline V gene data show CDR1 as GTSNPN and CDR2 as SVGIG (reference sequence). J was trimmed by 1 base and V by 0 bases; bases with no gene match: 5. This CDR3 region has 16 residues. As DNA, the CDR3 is TGTGCCTGGAGTGTCCTAGCGGAGGGGAACACCGGGGAGCTGTTTTTT. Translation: CAWSVLAEGNTGELFF.

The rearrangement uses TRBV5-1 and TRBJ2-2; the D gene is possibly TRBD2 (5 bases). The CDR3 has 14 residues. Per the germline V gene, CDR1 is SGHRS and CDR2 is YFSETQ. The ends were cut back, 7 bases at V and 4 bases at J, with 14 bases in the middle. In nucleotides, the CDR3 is TGCGCCAGCGGACTTATTGACACCACCGGGGAGCTGTTTTTT. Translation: CASGLIDTTGELFF.

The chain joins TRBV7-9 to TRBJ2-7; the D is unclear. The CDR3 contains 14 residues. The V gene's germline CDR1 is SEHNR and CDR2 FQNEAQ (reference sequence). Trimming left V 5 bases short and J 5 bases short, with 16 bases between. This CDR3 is CASSPDGWSDEQYF. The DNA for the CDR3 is TGTGCCAGCAGCCCAGACGGGTGGAGCGACGAGCAGTACTTC. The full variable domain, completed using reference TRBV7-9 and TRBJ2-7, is DTGVSQNPRHKITKRGQNVTFRCDPISEHNRLYWYRQTLGQGPEFLTYFQNEAQLEKSRLLSDRFSAERPKGSFSTLEIQRTEQGDSAMYLCASSPDGWSDEQYFGPGTRLTVT.

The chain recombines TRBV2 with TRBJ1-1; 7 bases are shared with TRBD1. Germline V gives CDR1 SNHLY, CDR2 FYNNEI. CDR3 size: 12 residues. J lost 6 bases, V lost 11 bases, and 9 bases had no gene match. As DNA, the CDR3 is TGTGCCGCTTCAGGGGGTTATTCTGAAGCTTTCTTT. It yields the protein CAASGGYSEAFF.

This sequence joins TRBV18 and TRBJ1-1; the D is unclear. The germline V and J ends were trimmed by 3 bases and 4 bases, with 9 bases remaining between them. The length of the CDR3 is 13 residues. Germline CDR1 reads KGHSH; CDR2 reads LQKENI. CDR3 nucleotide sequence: TGTGCCAGCTCACCGGGCCAGACCACTGAAGCTTTCTTT. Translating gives CASSPGQTTEAFF.

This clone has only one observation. CDR3 amino acids: CASSQLAGPLPGANVLTF. The DNA for the CDR3 is TGTGCCAGCAGCCAGCTAGCGGGTCCCCTTCCTGGGGCCAACGTCCTGACTTTC. V gene TRBV14 combines with J gene TRBJ2-6, with 8 bases fitting TRBD2. V shed 3 bases and J 2 bases; nucleotides not matched to a gene: 9. This CDR3 is built from 18 residues. Germline V gene data show CDR1 as SGHDN and CDR2 as FVKESK.

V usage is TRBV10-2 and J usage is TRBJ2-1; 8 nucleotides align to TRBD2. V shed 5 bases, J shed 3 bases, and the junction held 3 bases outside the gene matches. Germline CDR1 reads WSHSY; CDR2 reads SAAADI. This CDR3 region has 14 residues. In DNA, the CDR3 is TGCGCCAGCAGTTTAGCGGGACTCTACAATGAGCAGTTCTTC. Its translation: CASSLAGLYNEQFF.

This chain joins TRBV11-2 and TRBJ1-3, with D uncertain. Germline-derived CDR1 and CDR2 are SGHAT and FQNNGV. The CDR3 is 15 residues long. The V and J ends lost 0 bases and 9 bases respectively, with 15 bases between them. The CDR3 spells CASSLEAGRVTTIYF. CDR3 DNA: TGTGCCAGCAGCTTAGAGGCCGGGAGGGTCACCACCATATATTTT. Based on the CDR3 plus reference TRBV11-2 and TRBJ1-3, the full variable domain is EAGVAQSPRYKIIEKRQSVAFWCNPISGHATLYWYQQILGQGPKLLIQFQNNGVVDDSQLPKDRFSAERLKGVDSTLKIQPAKLEDSAVYLCASSLEAGRVTTIYFGEGSWLTVV.

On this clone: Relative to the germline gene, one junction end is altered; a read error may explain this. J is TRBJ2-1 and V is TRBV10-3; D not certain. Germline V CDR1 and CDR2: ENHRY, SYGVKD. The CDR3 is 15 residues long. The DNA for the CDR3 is TGTGCCATCAGTGAGCTCCCCCCCTCCGACAATGAGCAGTTCTTC. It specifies CAISELPPSDNEQFF.